This T cell receptor (beta chain) was captured by sequencing in a study of blood T cell repertoires in COVID-19 (dated by TCRdb to 2020 to 2022). Looking at the study overall: Collaborator samples came from the United States, Italy and Spain and covered acute and convalescent phases of COVID-19. The prospective study material was composed of cDNA or gDNA derived from T cells, B-cell-depleted T cells, or PBMCs. Deeply sampled blood TCRbeta repertoires from subjects exposed to, actively infected with, or recovered from COVID-19 were included in the dataset. The repertoires were made available in a free public database intended to serve as a resource for research on the immune response to SARS-CoV-2. Samples came from the ongoing ImmuneRACE study (first 160 participants) plus 1,254 subjects from 6 global collaborators. A de-identified subject ID, COVID-19 status, age in years and sex were almost always included in the sample metadata. Where available, HLA class I and class II types were taken from metadata supplied by the sample provider and were not determined by assay-based typing.

The immunoSEQ Assay, a bias-controlled multiplex PCR, was used to amplify TCRbeta CDR3 regions from genomic DNA. Under the source paper's analysis protocol: The number of nucleated cells in each sample was estimated from the amplification of reference gene primers within the assay. To quantify the absolute abundance of each unique TCRbeta CDR3 rearrangement, sequence reads were collapsed and filtered. For each sample, productive Simpson clonality was calculated as the square root of Simpson's diversity index across productive rearrangements. Not all clones reach the TCRdb copy of this immuneACCESS table, which keeps in-frame sequences only. Checked studies attribute under half of the gap to unresolved V genes and leave the rest unexplained. V and J calls and clone size come straight from that table; D and trimming were deduced from the DNA. The sample table contains over 200,000 clones; only one count was recorded for 89% of them. The ten biggest clones cover under 7.5% of the sample.

Note on this clone: This clone's antigen is unknown. No base quality information exists; no much larger clone differs at one position.

A second Seattle source provided samples from volunteer blood donors who had recovered from COVID-19. Collaborating institutions collected whole blood in K2EDTA tubes following their own protocols. For TCRbeta analysis, collaborator samples were shipped as frozen whole blood, as isolated PBMCs, or as DNA extracted from either sample type. From V the trimming removes 7 bases and from J it removes 3 bases, while the gene matches leave 10 bases of the junction unaccounted for. From cysteine to phenylalanine, the CDR3 is 17 amino acids long. The sequence is cut down to CDR3 DNA, 51 bases in frame from base 1. The germline V gene gives CDR1 as SGHDT and CDR2 as YYEEEE. General conclusions and limits of the study: The amount of clinical and demographic metadata varied by source and participant and was provided uncurated.

The rearrangement combines TRBV5-6 with TRBJ2-2; 12 bases in between match TRBD2. Sequenced material: peripheral blood. The receptor comes from a man in his sixties who had recovered from COVID-19. In nucleotide form, the sequence is TGTGCCAGCGCTCTGCTAGCGGGAGGGACCGACACCGGGGAGCTGTTTTTT. It is translated as CASALLAGGTDTGELFF. Where the CDR3 stops, the reference TRBV5-6 and TRBJ2-2 genes take over; the full variable domain is DAGVTQSPTHLIKTRGQQVTLRCSPKSGHDTVSWYQQALGQGPQFIFQYYEEEERQRGNFPDRFSGHQFPNYSSELNVNALLLGDSALYLCASALLAGGTDTGELFFGEGSRLTVL.